The 17 T cell receptor beta chains presented below share a single source sample, sequenced in a study of vaccination effects on CD4 cells after COVID-19. These TCRs are of unknown antigen specificity. Measured with immunoSEQ multiplex PCR; TCRdb has only the in-frame clones, and not every one. This repertoire shows some 56,000 clones, about 77% found once; its top ten account for around 5.5%. The ViraFEST assay expanded antigen-specific CD4+ T cells with viral peptide pools before sequencing. Following a 10-day culture, CD4+ T cells were purified. This person's SARS-CoV-2 infection, confirmed by PCR, occurred between March and December 2020. The sample consisted of CD4+ T cells from PBMCs cultured with HIV peptides, taken before COVID-19 vaccination. Subset denoted: HIV-1 Nef peptide pool negative control/reference culture. The source of these receptors is a human donor who had a prior SARS-CoV-2 infection.

The chain has TRBV7-8 and TRBJ2-1; a weak D match, TRBD2 (7 bases). The CDR3 has 14 amino acids. With 3 bases removed from V and 6 bases from J, the gap between germline ends came to 12 bases. CDR1 and CDR2 (germline): SGHVS, FQNEAQ. CDR3 sequence reads: CASSFPRGGNEQFF. The CDR3 nucleotides are TGTGCCAGCAGCTTTCCGAGGGGGGGCAATGAGCAGTTCTTC. Full variable domain (missing parts from reference TRBV7-8 and TRBJ2-1): GAGVSQSPRYKVAKRGQDVALRCDPISGHVSLFWYQQALGQGPEFLTYFQNEAQLDKSGLPSDRFFAERPEGSVSTLKIQRTQQEDSAVYLCASSFPRGGNEQFFGPGTRLTVL.

V gene TRBV6-5 combines with J gene TRBJ2-1, with D uncertain. Trimming cost V 4 bases and J 1 base, with 14 bases left between them. CDR1 is MNHEY and CDR2 is SVGAGI in the germline V gene. The CDR3 loop spans 16 amino acids. CDR3: CASSSRWAGSYNEQFF. CDR3 DNA: TGTGCCAGCAGTTCCCGCTGGGCTGGGTCCTACAATGAGCAGTTCTTC.

The rearrangement links TRBV7-8 to TRBJ2-3, with a weak D call TRBD2 (6 bases). The V end lost 5 bases, the J end lost 4 bases, and 10 bases lay between the germline ends. This CDR3 region has 13 residues. The germline V gene encodes CDR1 SGHVS and CDR2 FQNEAQ. CDR3 in amino acids: CASSLGGADTQYF. The CDR3 nucleotides read TGTGCCAGCAGCCTAGGCGGGGCAGATACGCAGTATTTT.

CDR3 in amino acids: CASRGTENTEAFF. In nucleotides, the CDR3 is TGCGCCAGCAGAGGGACAGAGAACACTGAAGCTTTCTTT. The V and J genes are TRBV10-1 and TRBJ1-1; 7 bases align to TRBD1. The CDR3 has 13 residues. Germline loops: CDR1 WNHNN, CDR2 SYGVQD (reference sequence). Trimming at V came to 6 bases and at J to 1 base, leaving 2 bases not matched to a gene.

The chain joins TRBV11-2 to TRBJ1-6; D gene uncertain. The CDR3 runs to 14 residues. The V end was cut by 5 bases, the J end by 10 bases, with 15 bases between. CDR1 is SGHAT, CDR2 FQNNGV, per germline. The CDR3 DNA reads TGTGCCAGCAGCGCCCAGGACGCCGAGTCACCCCTCCACTTT. It specifies CASSAQDAESPLHF.

The sample holds one count of this clone. The chain employs TRBV29-1 and TRBJ2-1; D is ambiguous. This CDR3 comprises 10 residues. Trimming cost V 8 bases and J 4 bases, with 6 bases left between them. Per germline, CDR1 SQVTM and CDR2 ANQGSEA. The CDR3 coding sequence is TGCAGCTGTGTATACAATGAGCAGTTCTTC. This gives the protein CSCVYNEQFF.

V usage is TRBV6-5 and J usage is TRBJ1-6; tentatively, D is TRBD1 (6 bases). The CDR3 loop spans 13 amino acids. Trimming took 5 bases from V and 7 from J, leaving 9 bases between them. Germline CDR1 reads MNHEY; CDR2 reads SVGAGI. The CDR3 spells CASSRTGNSPLHF. CDR3 sequence (DNA): TGTGCCAGCAGTAGAACAGGGAATTCACCCCTCCACTTT.

The chain has TRBV28 and TRBJ2-3; D not certain. V gave up 5 bases and J gave up 2 bases, with 8 bases separating them. This CDR3 contains 13 residues. CDR1 and CDR2 from the germline V gene are MDHEN and SYDVKM. In DNA form, the CDR3 reads TGTGCCAGCAGTCACCGTTCCACAGATACGCAGTATTTT. Protein product: CASSHRSTDTQYF.

The chain carries TRBV15 and TRBJ1-2; possible D gene TRBD1, 6 bases. The CDR3 is 15 residues long. The germline CDR1 and CDR2 sequences are LNHNV and YYDKDF (reference sequence). V lost 1 base to trimming and J lost 4 bases, with 13 bases between them. The DNA of the CDR3 is TGTGCCACCAGCAGAGCACCTACAGGGATCTATGGCTACACCTTC. It is translated as CATSRAPTGIYGYTF.

This clone has a handful of counts. The chain recombines TRBV6-2 or TRBV6-3 with TRBJ2-3; 12 nucleotides agree with TRBD2. V lost 4 bases and J lost 6; bases outside the gene matches: 8. The CDR3 is made up of 16 amino acids. Germline-derived CDR1 and CDR2 are MNHEY and SVGEGT. DNA of the CDR3: TGTGCCAGCAGTTCCCTTGTTGGGACTAGCGGGGATACGCAGTATTTT. This codes for CASSSLVGTSGDTQYF.

The V gene is TRBV5-1, the J gene TRBJ2-1, with 10 nucleotides matching TRBD2. The CDR3 covers 16 residues. V shed 2 bases and J 2 bases; nucleotides not matched to a gene: 4. Per germline, CDR1 SGHRS and CDR2 YFSETQ. The CDR3 DNA reads as TGCGCCAGCAGCTTCGGGCTAGCGGGGGCCTACAATGAGCAGTTCTTC. Amino acid sequence: CASSFGLAGAYNEQFF.

V and J are TRBV5-1 and TRBJ1-5, with 7 bases identical to TRBD1. This CDR3 is 14 amino acids long. V lost 4 bases and J lost 2; bases outside the gene matches: 3. CDR1 and CDR2 (germline): SGHRS, YFSETQ. DNA of the CDR3: TGCGCCAGCAGCCCTGGGACAGGCAATCAGCCCCAGCATTTT. It specifies CASSPGTGNQPQHF. The variable domain in full, with the rest retrieved from reference TRBV5-1 and TRBJ1-5, is KAGVTQTPRYLIKTRGQQVTLSCSPISGHRSVSWYQQTPGQGLQFLFEYFSETQRNKGNFPGRFSGRQFSNSRSEMNVSTLELGDSALYLCASSPGTGNQPQHFGDGTRLSIL.

This chain uses TRBV9 with TRBJ1-3; D uncertain. The CDR3 length is 17 residues. The V end was cut by 0 bases, the J end by 0 bases, with 13 bases between. Germline values: CDR1 SGDLS, CDR2 YYNGEE. The CDR3 nucleotides read TGTGCCAGCAGCGTAGACCCGACATACTACTCTGGAAACACCATATATTTT. Translating gives CASSVDPTYYSGNTIYF.

This clone occurred a few times. The chain employs TRBV7-2 and TRBJ2-5, with 8 nucleotides matching TRBD2. The CDR3 length is 15 residues. V lost 3 bases to trimming and J lost 5 bases; unmatched junction nucleotides: 8. The germline gives CDR1 SGHTA, CDR2 FQGNSA. The CDR3 DNA reads TGTGCCAGCAGCTTCTCCCCGGGGGGGCCCGAGACCCAGTACTTC. This sequence encodes CASSFSPGGPETQYF.

The V call is TRBV5-4, the J call TRBJ2-3; 9 bases are shared with TRBD2. Trimming cost V 3 bases and J 1 base; bases outside gene matches: 3. This CDR3 comprises 15 residues. Germline V gene lookup returns CDR1 SGHNT and CDR2 YYREEE (reference sequence). This CDR3 reads CASSSVAGGTDTQYF. DNA for the CDR3: TGTGCCAGCAGCTCAGTAGCGGGAGGCACAGATACGCAGTATTTT.

The sample holds a few counts of this clone. The chain is built from TRBV5-4 and TRBJ2-2, with 7 bases lining up with TRBD1. Germline lookup yields CDR1 SGHNT and CDR2 YYREEE (reference sequence). This CDR3 has 16 residues. V lost 4 bases to trimming and J lost 5 bases; unmatched junction nucleotides: 11. The CDR3 sequence is CASSRGGQGVTGELFF. The CDR3 region has the DNA TGTGCCAGCAGCCGAGGAGGCCAGGGGGTAACCGGGGAGCTGTTTTTT.

This chain connects TRBV25-1 to TRBJ1-4, with 9 bases that match TRBD1. The CDR3 extends over 14 amino acids. CDR1 MGHDK and CDR2 SYGVNS come from the germline V gene. V was clipped by 10 bases and J by 3 bases; unmatched bases: 6. In DNA form, the CDR3 reads TGTGCCAAACTCCGGGACAGGGCTAATGAAAAACTGTTTTTT. This gives the protein CAKLRDRANEKLFF.